This passage covers 23 T cell receptor beta chains from one sample sequenced in a study of blood T cell repertoires in COVID-19 (dated by TCRdb to 2020 to 2022). Library generation was performed with the immunoSEQ multiplex PCR assay. Drawn from immuneACCESS, this table holds only the in-frame rearrangements with V and J called that TCRdb kept. Clones are partly lost; checked studies trace under half to an unresolved V gene and leave the rest unexplained. The sample data list under 300,000 clones, and 82% of these were observed just once. The top ten hold about 5.3% of the sample. Sequenced sample: peripheral blood. All receptors come from a woman at least 80 years old with active or convalescent COVID-19.

In the case of this clone: The junction departs from the called germline gene at one end, perhaps through a read error. The genes are TRBV2 and TRBJ2-3; 7 nucleotides agree with TRBD2. The CDR3 has 14 amino acids. CDR1 and CDR2 (germline): SNHLY, FYNNEI. Written as DNA, the CDR3 is TGTACCAGCAGCGGTAGCGGGCCCCCGGATACGCAGTATTTT. It yields the protein CTSSGSGPPDTQYF.

The chain uses TRBV12-3 or TRBV12-4 and TRBJ2-5, with a possible D match to TRBD2 (5 bases). The CDR3 runs to 13 residues. V was clipped by 6 bases and J by 3 bases, with 11 bases between them. CDR3 nucleotides: TGTGCCAGCAGAAGAGGGTACGAAGAGACCCAGTACTTC. As protein: CASRRGYEETQYF.

This clone was recorded only once. The CDR3 region has the DNA TGCGCCAGCAGCTTGGGCGTCTCACAGGGTTTGAATTCACCCCTCCACTTT. This sequence encodes CASSLGVSQGLNSPLHF. This chain uses TRBV5-1 with TRBJ1-6; D is possibly TRBD1 (6 bases). Trimming took 0 bases from V and 7 from J, leaving 17 bases between them. CDR3 length equals 17 residues. CDR1 and CDR2 (germline): SGHRS, YFSETQ.

The chain employs TRBV19 and TRBJ2-3, with a possible D match to TRBD2 (6 bases). Germline V gene data show CDR1 as LNHDA and CDR2 as SQIVND (reference sequence). This CDR3 is built from 15 residues. The ends were cut back, 7 bases at V and 1 base at J, with 15 bases in the middle. The CDR3 coding sequence is TGTGCCAGTACAGCCCAGGGAGGCGGCACAGATACGCAGTATTTT. This encodes CASTAQGGGTDTQYF.

The J gene is TRBJ2-7, the V gene TRBV6-5, with D perhaps TRBD2 (7 bases). The V gene's germline CDR1 is MNHEY and CDR2 SVGAGI. This CDR3 comprises 13 residues. V lost 6 bases, J lost 2 bases, and 11 bases lay in between. CDR3 residues: CASSLGGPYEQYF. The CDR3 DNA reads TGTGCCAGCAGCCTCGGGGGGCCCTACGAGCAGTACTTC.

This clone was detected a few times. V is TRBV5-1 and J is TRBJ2-7, with 7 nucleotides matching TRBD2. V shed 0 bases and J 0 bases; nucleotides not matched to a gene: 6. CDR1 and CDR2 (germline): SGHRS, YFSETQ. The CDR3 is 16 residues long. This CDR3 reads CASSLGGGLISYEQYF. The CDR3 DNA reads as TGCGCCAGCAGCTTGGGTGGGGGACTAATCTCCTACGAGCAGTACTTC.

The chain uses TRBV6-1 and TRBJ1-5, with D hard to call. The V gene lost 4 bases and the J gene lost 1 base, with 17 bases spanning the gap. Germline V lookup: CDR1 MNHNS, CDR2 SASEGT. The CDR3 loop spans 17 amino acids. CDR3 loop: CASSARGRALSNQPQHF. The DNA for the CDR3 is TGTGCCAGCAGTGCGCGCGGCAGAGCGTTGAGCAATCAGCCCCAGCATTTT.

The chain carries TRBV5-1 and TRBJ1-2; D may be TRBD1 (5 bases). The CDR3 extends over 14 amino acids. Trimming took off 4 bases at V and 2 bases at J, with 12 bases between the two ends. Germline V gene data show CDR1 as SGHRS and CDR2 as YFSETQ. The CDR3 DNA follows: TGCGCCAGCAGCCCCGGACACATGAACTATGGCTACACCTTC. It is translated as CASSPGHMNYGYTF.

The chain carries TRBV7-8 and TRBJ2-3, with D maybe TRBD2 (6 bases). The CDR3 contains 15 residues. CDR1 SGHVS and CDR2 FQNEAQ come from the germline V gene. Trimming left V 4 bases short and J 1 base short, with 12 bases between. CDR3 protein: CASSSGVRGTDTQYF. As DNA, the CDR3 is TGTGCCAGCAGCTCGGGGGTACGGGGCACAGATACGCAGTATTTT.

The chain is built from TRBV5-6 and TRBJ2-5; the D is unclear. The V end was cut by 4 bases, the J end by 0 bases, with 4 bases between. The length of the CDR3 is 12 residues. Germline V gives CDR1 SGHDT, CDR2 YYEEEE. DNA of the CDR3: TGTGCCAGCAGCCAGTACCAAGAGACCCAGTACTTC. Amino acid sequence: CASSQYQETQYF.

V gene TRBV19 combines with J gene TRBJ2-2; tentatively, D is TRBD2 (5 bases). This CDR3 comprises 15 residues. From germline, CDR1 is LNHDA and CDR2 SQIVND (reference sequence). V gave up 1 base and J gave up 0 bases, with 6 bases separating them. The CDR3 sequence: CASSIADSNTGELFF. CDR3 coding DNA: TGTGCCAGTAGTATAGCGGACTCGAACACCGGGGAGCTGTTTTTT. The full variable domain, its missing parts supplied by reference TRBV19 and TRBJ2-2, is DGGITQSPKYLFRKEGQNVTLSCEQNLNHDAMYWYRQDPGQGLRLIYYSQIVNDFQKGDIAEGYSVSREKKESFPLTVTSAQKNPTAFYLCASSIADSNTGELFFGEGSRLTVL.

This clone was detected only once. This chain connects TRBV28 to TRBJ2-4, with 13 nucleotides matching TRBD2. The CDR3 contains 18 residues. Trimming took 5 bases from V and 0 from J; bases not matched to a gene: 7. Germline V CDR1 and CDR2: MDHEN, SYDVKM. CDR3 DNA sequence: TGTGCCAGCAGTCCGACTAGCGGGGGGACATTAGCCAAAAACATTCAGTACTTC. It specifies CASSPTSGGTLAKNIQYF.

This clone was seen at least ten times. V is TRBV20-1 and J is TRBJ2-4; 8 nucleotides align to TRBD1. Trimming cost V 3 bases and J 0 bases; bases outside gene matches: 4. The germline V gene encodes CDR1 DFQATT and CDR2 SNEGSKA (reference sequence). This CDR3 is 15 amino acids long. CDR3 region: CSASEQGAAKNIQYF. The CDR3 region has the DNA TGCAGTGCTAGTGAGCAGGGGGCAGCCAAAAACATTCAGTACTTC.

This chain joins TRBV24-1 and TRBJ2-1; 9 bases line up with TRBD1. CDR1 and CDR2 (germline): KGHDR, SFDVKD. V lost 5 bases, J lost 0 bases, and 1 base stayed unmatched. The CDR3 is made up of 15 amino acids. The CDR3 nucleotides are TGTGCCACCAGTGGGACAGGGGACTCCTACAATGAGCAGTTCTTC. This gives the protein CATSGTGDSYNEQFF.

The genes are TRBV10-3 and TRBJ1-1; TRBD1 aligns across 7 bases. V shed 6 bases, J shed 1 base, and the junction held 8 bases outside the gene matches. The CDR3 spans 15 residues. Germline lookup yields CDR1 ENHRY and CDR2 SYGVKD. The CDR3 DNA is TGTGCCATCAGCGCTCGCCGGGACAGGAACACTGAAGCTTTCTTT. Its translation: CAISARRDRNTEAFF.

The rearrangement uses TRBV2 and TRBJ2-5; 11 bases fit TRBD2. Germline trimming cut 5 bases from V and 5 bases from J; bases unmatched to any gene: 7. Germline assignment: CDR1 SNHLY and CDR2 FYNNEI. CDR3 length: 15 amino acids. CDR3 residues: CASSLSGGGHETQYF. The CDR3 DNA reads as TGTGCCAGCAGTCTTAGCGGGGGGGGTCACGAGACCCAGTACTTC. The full variable domain, its missing parts supplied by reference TRBV2 and TRBJ2-5, is EPEVTQTPSHQVTQMGQEVILRCVPISNHLYFYWYRQILGQKVEFLVSFYNNEISEKSEIFDDQFSVERPDGSNFTLKIRSTKLEDSAMYFCASSLSGGGHETQYFGPGTRLLVL.

This chain links TRBV5-1 with TRBJ2-5; D might be TRBD2 (5 bases). Germline CDR1 SGHRS, CDR2 YFSETQ. Trimming pared 0 bases from V and 0 bases from J, leaving 15 bases between. There are 17 residues in the CDR3. The CDR3 protein is CASSLGKASSHQETQYF. DNA for the CDR3: TGCGCCAGCAGCTTGGGGAAAGCATCTAGCCACCAAGAGACCCAGTACTTC.

This clone was seen a handful of times. J is TRBJ2-7 and V is TRBV30; TRBD2 aligns across 9 bases. The junction had 6 bases not matched to a gene; V was cut back by 6 bases and J by 6 bases. Looked up from germline, CDR1 is GTSNPN and CDR2 is SVGIG (reference sequence). The CDR3 covers 12 residues. CDR3 sequence reads: CACIAGVAEQYF. The CDR3 DNA reads as TGTGCCTGCATAGCGGGAGTAGCCGAGCAGTACTTC. Full variable domain (rest looked up from reference TRBV30 and TRBJ2-7): SQTIHQWPATLVQPVGSPLSLECTVEGTSNPNLYWYRQAAGRGLQLLFYSVGIGQISSEVPQNLSASRPQDRQFILSSKKLLLSDSGFYLCACIAGVAEQYFGPGTRLTVT.

The rearrangement uses TRBV5-1 and TRBJ1-5; D uncertain. CDR1 and CDR2 (germline): SGHRS, YFSETQ. V gave up 0 bases and J gave up 4 bases, with 8 bases separating them. The CDR3 extends over 14 amino acids. The CDR3 bases are TGCGCCAGCAGCTTGGGGCAGATGAATCAGCCCCAGCATTTT. This gives the protein CASSLGQMNQPQHF. The full variable domain, completed using reference TRBV5-1 and TRBJ1-5, is KAGVTQTPRYLIKTRGQQVTLSCSPISGHRSVSWYQQTPGQGLQFLFEYFSETQRNKGNFPGRFSGRQFSNSRSEMNVSTLELGDSALYLCASSLGQMNQPQHFGDGTRLSIL.

This chain uses TRBV19 with TRBJ1-2; TRBD1 matches 10 bases. The V segment lost 4 bases and the J segment 8 bases; nucleotides outside the gene matches: 10. The CDR3 has 15 amino acids. Germline CDR1 reads LNHDA; CDR2 reads SQIVND (reference sequence). The CDR3 sequence is CASSSSDRGLAGYTF. The CDR3, as DNA: TGTGCCAGTAGTAGCTCCGACAGGGGGCTAGCCGGCTACACCTTC. Full variable domain (rest looked up from reference TRBV19 and TRBJ1-2): DGGITQSPKYLFRKEGQNVTLSCEQNLNHDAMYWYRQDPGQGLRLIYYSQIVNDFQKGDIAEGYSVSREKKESFPLTVTSAQKNPTAFYLCASSSSDRGLAGYTFGSGTRLTVV.

This chain links TRBV6-5 with TRBJ1-5; D gene unclear. V dropped 0 bases and J dropped 5 bases, with 8 bases sitting between them. In germline, CDR1 is MNHEY, CDR2 SVGAGI. CDR3 length equals 14 residues. The DNA of the CDR3 is TGTGCCAGCAGTTACTCCCACAGTGATCAGCCCCAGCATTTT. Translating it yields CASSYSHSDQPQHF.

The V and J genes are TRBV9 and TRBJ2-1; TRBD2 aligns across 11 bases. Germline values: CDR1 SGDLS, CDR2 YYNGEE. The V gene end was trimmed by 4 bases and the J gene end by 6 bases; junction bases not matched to a gene: 6. The CDR3 covers 15 residues. The CDR3 region is CASSPRTSGPNEQFF. The DNA of the CDR3 is TGTGCCAGCAGCCCCCGGACTAGCGGGCCCAATGAGCAGTTCTTC. Full variable domain (remainder filled in from reference TRBV9 and TRBJ2-1): DSGVTQTPKHLITATGQRVTLRCSPRSGDLSVYWYQQSLDQGLQFLIQYYNGEERAKGNILERFSAQQFPDLHSELNLSSLELGDSALYFCASSPRTSGPNEQFFGPGTRLTVL.

The chain combines TRBV5-1 with TRBJ2-1, with a weak D call TRBD2 (6 bases). With 4 bases removed from V and 4 bases from J, the gap between germline ends came to 15 bases. Germline CDR1 is SGHRS and CDR2 is YFSETQ. CDR3 length: 15 amino acids. The CDR3 is CASSEIGGDYNEQFF. CDR3 coding DNA: TGCGCCAGCAGCGAAATTGGCGGGGATTACAATGAGCAGTTCTTC.